These 26 T cell receptor beta chains originate from one sample sequenced in a study of blood T cells in healthy people across ages. Primers used in a second PCR of about 6 to 11 cycles were a sample-barcoded 5' primer and a J-beta primer mix. TCRdb re-derived calls from the 5' RACE reads in MiXCR, one entry per CDR3 protein. Here the sample spans about 730,000 distinct CDR3 sequences, approximately 39% being singletons. Sample: blood. The receptors stem from a woman in her sixties or seventies in good health.

On this clonotype itself: A much larger clone lies a single base off, so this may be a read error. CDR3 loop: CSAHGQGDTCGYTF. CDR3 sequence (DNA): TGCAGTGCGCATGGCCAGGGGGATACCTGTGGCTACACCTTC. The chain links TRBV20-1 to TRBJ1-2, with 7 bases that match TRBD1. Per the germline V gene, CDR1 is DFQATT and CDR2 is SNEGSKA (reference sequence). V was clipped by 6 bases and J by 7 bases; unmatched bases: 14. The CDR3 has 14 residues.

This chain links TRBV9 with TRBJ2-1; a possible D gene is TRBD1 (6 bases). The ends were cut back, 3 bases at V and 1 base at J, with 14 bases in the middle. The CDR3 has 16 amino acids. Germline V gene lookup returns CDR1 SGDLS and CDR2 YYNGEE. The chain's CDR3 is CASSAQGIRSYNEQFF. In DNA, the CDR3 is TGTGCCAGCAGCGCACAGGGAATTAGGTCCTACAATGAGCAGTTCTTC. The full variable domain, with the rest looked up from reference TRBV9 and TRBJ2-1, is DSGVTQTPKHLITATGQRVTLRCSPRSGDLSVYWYQQSLDQGLQFLIQYYNGEERAKGNILERFSAQQFPDLHSELNLSSLELGDSALYFCASSAQGIRSYNEQFFGPGTRLTVL.

This clonotype showed up just a few times. This chain links TRBV13 with TRBJ2-1, with D perhaps TRBD1 (6 bases). Germline V CDR1 and CDR2: PRHDT, FYEKMQ (reference sequence). The CDR3 covers 14 residues. The germline V and J ends were trimmed by 0 bases and 6 bases, with 9 bases remaining between them. CDR3 DNA sequence: TGTGCCAGCAGCTTAGGTGGACAGACCAATGAGCAGTTCTTC. Translation gives CASSLGGQTNEQFF.

This clonotype has more than one count but fewer than ten. The V and J genes are TRBV20-1 and TRBJ2-7; D is perhaps TRBD1 (7 bases). This CDR3 has 13 residues. Germline CDR1 and CDR2: DFQATT and SNEGSKA (reference sequence). V was pared by 8 bases and J by 2 bases, with 16 bases between. The CDR3 loop is CSLVRDRTYEQYF. CDR3 in DNA: TGCAGTTTAGTGCGGGACAGAACCTACGAGCAGTACTTC.

This clonotype was detected a few times. V is TRBV7-9 and J is TRBJ2-7, with D possibly being TRBD2 (7 bases). V lost 5 bases to trimming and J lost 3 bases, with 26 bases between them. Germline values: CDR1 SEHNR, CDR2 FQNEAQ (reference sequence). The CDR3 contains 18 residues. The DNA for the CDR3 is TGTGCCAGCAGCCAGGGGTCGATAAGAGGGAGGGGAATCTACGAGCAGTACTTC. It yields the protein CASSQGSIRGRGIYEQYF.

The chain uses TRBV7-9 and TRBJ1-1; 8 bases fit TRBD1. Germline V CDR1 and CDR2: SEHNR, FQNEAQ (reference sequence). V was clipped by 5 bases and J by 1 base; unmatched bases: 6. The CDR3 has 15 residues. The CDR3 loop is CASSPEDRANTEAFF. CDR3 nucleotides: TGTGCCAGCAGCCCAGAGGACAGGGCGAACACTGAAGCTTTCTTT.

The chain has TRBV12-3 or TRBV12-4 and TRBJ2-2, with unresolved D. This CDR3 region has 11 residues. V was shortened by 7 bases and J by 7 bases, with 7 bases between the two germline ends. The CDR3 loop reads CASTALGELFF. The CDR3 DNA reads TGTGCCAGCACCGCCCTCGGGGAGCTGTTTTTT.

This chain uses TRBV3-1 with TRBJ2-7, with a tentative D call TRBD2 (5 bases). The V end lost 1 base, the J end lost 7 bases, and 11 bases lay between the germline ends. The germline V gene encodes CDR1 LGHDT and CDR2 YNNKEL (reference sequence). This CDR3 contains 13 residues. This CDR3 is CASSQGGNNEQYF. The DNA for the CDR3 is TGTGCCAGCAGCCAAGGAGGGAACAATGAGCAGTACTTC.

The rearrangement links TRBV5-6 to TRBJ2-1; possibly TRBD2 for D (8 bases). V gave up 4 bases and J gave up 9 bases, with 23 bases separating them. CDR1 and CDR2 from the germline V gene are SGHDT and YYEEEE. The CDR3 runs 16 residues. The CDR3 nucleotides read TGTGCCAGCAGCGGTCTGACTAGCGAGGGGGCCGGTGAGCAGTTCTTC. This sequence encodes CASSGLTSEGAGEQFF.

Note on this clonotype: Relative to the germline gene, one junction end is altered; a read error may explain this. The gene calls are TRBV10-3 and TRBJ2-5; possible D gene TRBD1, 5 bases. CDR3 length: 12 residues. Germline V gene data show CDR1 as ENHRY and CDR2 as SYGVKD. For the CDR3, the DNA is TGTGCCACAGGACACTATCAAGAGACCCAGTATTTC. Translation gives CATGHYQETQYF.

Of note for this clonotype: An end of the junction differs from the germline gene, which may be a read error. This CDR3 reads CASSEYVQGAREAFF. The CDR3 DNA sequence: TGTGCCAGCAGCGAATATGTACAGGGGGCTAGGGAAGCTTTCTTT. This chain connects TRBV25-1 to TRBJ1-1; 9 nucleotides align to TRBD1. The CDR3 length is 15 residues. CDR1 and CDR2 (germline): MGHDK, SYGVNS.

In the case of this clonotype: A read error may be the cause here, since a much bigger clone is one base away. The gene calls are TRBV27 and TRBJ2-5; 7 nucleotides line up with TRBD2. Trimming cost V 2 bases and J 5 bases; bases outside gene matches: 8. CDR1 and CDR2 from the germline V gene are MNHEY and SMNVEV (reference sequence). The CDR3 covers 15 residues. CDR3 in amino acids: CASSLVGEGQETQYF. The CDR3 nucleotides are TGTGCCAGCAGTTTAGTTGGGGAGGGCCAGGAGACCCAGTACTTC.

Only a few counts were recorded for this clonotype. The V call is TRBV9, the J call TRBJ1-2; D is possibly TRBD1 (6 bases). Germline CDR1 and CDR2: SGDLS and YYNGEE. Trimming took 4 bases from V and 2 from J, leaving 12 bases between them. The CDR3 is 14 amino acids. DNA for the CDR3: TGTGCCAGCAGCCGGGACAAATTAAACTATGGCTACACCTTC. Residues: CASSRDKLNYGYTF.

The CDR3 nucleotides are TGTGCCAGCTCACCACCTTATACGGGGGCCGGGGCCAACGTCCTGACTTTC. As protein: CASSPPYTGAGANVLTF. V is TRBV18 and J is TRBJ2-6; possibly TRBD1 or TRBD2 for D (6 bases each). The germline CDR1 and CDR2 sequences are KGHSH and LQKENI. This CDR3 has 17 amino acids. Trimming removed 0 bases at V and 4 bases at J, with 13 bases between. Combining the CDR3 with reference TRBV18 and TRBJ2-6 gives the whole variable domain NAGVMQNPRHLVRRRGQEARLRCSPMKGHSHVYWYRQLPEEGLKFMVYLQKENIIDESGMPKERFSAEFPKEGPSILRIQQVVRGDSAAYFCASSPPYTGAGANVLTFGAGSRLTVL.

The V call is TRBV3-1, the J call TRBJ2-5; possibly TRBD1 for D (5 bases). This CDR3 region has 14 residues. Trimming pared 1 base from V and 11 bases from J, leaving 17 bases between. Germline CDR1 and CDR2: LGHDT and YNNKEL (reference sequence). The CDR3 DNA sequence: TGTGCCAGCAGCCAAGTCCCCCAGGGAAATGAGCAGTACTTC. Translation gives CASSQVPQGNEQYF.

Written as DNA, the CDR3 is TGTGCCAGCTCACCACCTCAGGGGAAGTCTGAAGCTTTCTTT. Protein product: CASSPPQGKSEAFF. This chain links TRBV18 with TRBJ1-1, with D perhaps matching TRBD1 (6 bases). CDR3 length: 14 amino acids. V lost 0 bases, J lost 6 bases, and 11 bases lay in between. From germline, CDR1 is KGHSH and CDR2 LQKENI.

J is TRBJ2-1 and V is TRBV7-2; 8 bases fit TRBD2. The V and J ends lost 6 bases and 0 bases, in that order; junction bases with no gene match: 4. CDR3 length equals 15 residues. Germline V gene lookup returns CDR1 SGHTA and CDR2 FQGNSA. In DNA form, the CDR3 reads TGTGCCAGCAGAACCGGGACTAGCTCCTACAATGAGCAGTTCTTC. Translating it yields CASRTGTSSYNEQFF. The full variable domain, completed using reference TRBV7-2 and TRBJ2-1, is GAGVSQSPSNKVTEKGKDVELRCDPISGHTALYWYRQSLGQGLEFLIYFQGNSAPDKSGLPSDRFSAERTGGSVSTLTIQRTQQEDSAVYLCASRTGTSSYNEQFFGPGTRLTVL.

This clonotype appeared a few times. The chain uses TRBV10-3 and TRBJ2-3; 8 nucleotides agree with TRBD2. Germline trimming cut 0 bases from V and 3 bases from J; bases unmatched to any gene: 17. The germline V gene has CDR1 ENHRY and CDR2 SYGVKD. There are 20 residues in the CDR3. CDR3 DNA: TGTGCCATCAGTGAGTCTTACGGTAGCGGGGCCAACCGGGGGACAGATACGCAGTATTTT. Its translation: CAISESYGSGANRGTDTQYF.

This chain links TRBV27 with TRBJ2-2; no firm D call. Germline CDR1 and CDR2: MNHEY and SMNVEV (reference sequence). The length of the CDR3 is 12 residues. V dropped 3 bases and J dropped 7 bases, with 6 bases sitting between them. This CDR3 is CASSFPVGELFF. CDR3 in DNA: TGTGCCAGCAGTTTCCCCGTCGGGGAGCTGTTTTTT.

V usage is TRBV20-1 and J usage is TRBJ2-3; no clear D gene. Germline loops: CDR1 DFQATT, CDR2 SNEGSKA (reference sequence). The CDR3 runs to 17 residues. Trimming pared 3 bases from V and 0 bases from J, leaving 19 bases between. For the CDR3, the DNA is TGCAGTGCTAGTGGTAGTGCCCCCTCCATTAGCACAGATACGCAGTATTTT. Its protein is CSASGSAPSISTDTQYF.

The J gene is TRBJ2-7, the V gene TRBV5-6; either TRBD1 or TRBD2 may supply D (5 bases each). V lost 3 bases and J 3 bases, leaving 19 bases between the germline ends. Germline V lookup: CDR1 SGHDT, CDR2 YYEEEE. The CDR3 extends over 16 amino acids. The CDR3 sequence is CASSYLEGRRFYEQYF. CDR3 nucleotide sequence: TGTGCCAGCAGCTACCTCGAGGGGAGACGGTTCTACGAGCAGTACTTC.

The chain has TRBV7-2 and TRBJ1-1; perhaps TRBD1 as D (6 bases). The germline gives CDR1 SGHTA, CDR2 FQGNSA. CDR3 length equals 14 residues. V was cut by 5 bases and J by 4 bases, with 14 bases left in between. CDR3 DNA: TGTGCCAGCAGCCCCAGGACAGTTAGCACTGAAGCTTTCTTT. Translating it yields CASSPRTVSTEAFF.

The chain joins TRBV24-1 to TRBJ1-5; D possibly corresponds to TRBD1 (5 bases). With 9 bases removed from V and 1 base from J, the gap between germline ends came to 12 bases. Germline CDR1 and CDR2: KGHDR and SFDVKD. The CDR3 spans 14 residues. CDR3 coding DNA: TGTGCCACCTGTCGTGGGGGGAGCAATCAGCCCCAGCATTTT. This gives the protein CATCRGGSNQPQHF.

The chain recombines TRBV10-3 with TRBJ2-3; TRBD1 or TRBD2 may be the D gene (5 bases each). The CDR3 spans 15 residues. The germline V gene encodes CDR1 ENHRY and CDR2 SYGVKD. The V gene lost 4 bases and the J gene lost 2 bases, with 13 bases spanning the gap. The CDR3 DNA sequence: TGTGCCATCAGTGGGGGGAGCATAGCCACAGATACGCAGTATTTT. Protein product: CAISGGSIATDTQYF.

The chain is built from TRBV6-5 and TRBJ2-3; either TRBD1 or TRBD2 may fit D (5 bases each). The length of the CDR3 is 16 residues. Germline V lookup: CDR1 MNHEY, CDR2 SVGAGI. The germline V and J ends were trimmed by 4 bases and 3 bases, with 17 bases remaining between them. The chain's CDR3 is CASSSLPGRRTDTQYF. CDR3 DNA sequence: TGTGCCAGCAGTTCCCTCCCGGGACGGAGAACAGATACGCAGTATTTT.

V usage is TRBV5-8 and J usage is TRBJ1-1; tentatively, D is TRBD1 (5 bases). Germline assignment: CDR1 SGHTS and CDR2 YDEGEE. Deletions cut 4 bases from V and 1 base from J, with 11 bases between. The CDR3 runs to 14 residues. The CDR3 bases are TGTGCCAGCAGCCAGGGACGGACGAACACTGAAGCTTTCTTT. Protein product: CASSQGRTNTEAFF. The whole variable domain, remainder taken from reference TRBV5-8 and TRBJ1-1, is EAGVTQSPTHLIKTRGQQATLRCSPISGHTSVYWYQQALGLGLQFLLWYDEGEERNRGNFPPRFSGRQFPNYSSELNVNALELEDSALYLCASSQGRTNTEAFFGQGTRLTVV.